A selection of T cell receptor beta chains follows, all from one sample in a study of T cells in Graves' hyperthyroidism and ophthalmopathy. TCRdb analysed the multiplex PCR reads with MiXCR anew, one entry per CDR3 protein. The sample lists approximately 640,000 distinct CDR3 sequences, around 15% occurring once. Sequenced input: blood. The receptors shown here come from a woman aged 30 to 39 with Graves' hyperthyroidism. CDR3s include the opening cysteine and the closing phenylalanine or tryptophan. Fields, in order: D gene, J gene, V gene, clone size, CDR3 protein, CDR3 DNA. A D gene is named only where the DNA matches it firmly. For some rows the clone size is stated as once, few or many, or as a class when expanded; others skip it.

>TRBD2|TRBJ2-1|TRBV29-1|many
CSPVHIFGGRDNEQFF
TGCAGCCCAGTCCACATTTTCGGCGGGAGGGACAATGAGCAGTTCTTC
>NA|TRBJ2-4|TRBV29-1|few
CSAVRVGKNIQYF
TGCAGCGCGGTCAGGGTAGGCAAAAACATTCAGTACTTC
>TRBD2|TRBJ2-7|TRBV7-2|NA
CASSLLTSGCEQYF
TGTGCCAGCAGCTTACTGACTAGCGGGTGCGAGCAGTACTTC
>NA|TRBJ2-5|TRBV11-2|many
CASSFTTQETQYF
TGTGCCAGCAGCTTTACTACCCAAGAGACCCAGTACTTC
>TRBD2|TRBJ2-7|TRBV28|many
CASSPGTSGYEQYF
TGCGCCAGCAGCCCAGGGACTAGCGGCTACGAGCAGTACTTC
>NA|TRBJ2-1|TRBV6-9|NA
CASSYGPLTAANEQFF
TGTGCCAGCAGTTACGGGCCCCTGACTGCCGCCAATGAGCAGTTCTTC
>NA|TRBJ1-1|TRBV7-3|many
CASSLGHNTEAFF
TGTGCCAGCAGCTTGGGACACAACACTGAAGCTTTCTTT
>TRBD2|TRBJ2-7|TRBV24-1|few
CATATSGSSEQYF
TGTGCCACCGCGACTAGCGGGAGCTCCGAGCAGTACTTC
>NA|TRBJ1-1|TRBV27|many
CASSRVDLNTEAFF
TGTGCCAGCAGTCGCGTAGACCTAAACACTGAAGCTTTCTTT
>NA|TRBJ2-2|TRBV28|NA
CASTSNAPGHLDGELFF
TGTGCCAGCACCTCTAATGCCCCGGGACATCTGGATGGGGAGCTGTTTTTT
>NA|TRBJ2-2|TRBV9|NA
CASSAGALARGTGELFF
TGTGCCAGCAGCGCCGGGGCTCTGGCGAGGGGCACCGGGGAGCTGTTTTTT
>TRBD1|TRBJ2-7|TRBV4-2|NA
CASSQVGQGLNEQYF
TGTGCCAGCAGCCAAGTGGGACAGGGGTTGAACGAGCAGTACTTC
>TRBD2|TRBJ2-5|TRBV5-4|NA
CASSSKGRLAGIETQYF
TGTGCCAGCAGCTCAAAAGGGCGACTAGCGGGCATAGAGACCCAGTACTTC
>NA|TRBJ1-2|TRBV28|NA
CASSPLPTEAGAGYTF
TGTGCCAGCAGTCCCCTCCCGACCGAAGCAGGGGCTGGCTACACCTTC
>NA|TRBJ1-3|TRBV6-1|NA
CASSAAYSSGNTIYF
TGTGCCAGCAGTGCGGCCTACAGCTCTGGAAACACCATATATTTT
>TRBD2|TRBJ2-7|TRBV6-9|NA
CASSYHSGSLYEQYF
TGTGCCAGCAGTTATCACAGCGGGAGTTTGTACGAGCAGTACTTC
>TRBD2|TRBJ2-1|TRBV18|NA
CASSPGEGRNEQFF
TGTGCCAGCTCACCAGGGGAGGGTAGGAATGAGCAGTTCTTC
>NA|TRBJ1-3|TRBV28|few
CASSWERRNTIYF
TGTGCCAGCAGTTGGGAGAGGAGAAACACCATATATTTT
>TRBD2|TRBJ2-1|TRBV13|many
CASSLAGGYYNEQFF
TGTGCCAGCAGCTTAGCGGGAGGCTATTACAATGAGCAGTTCTTC
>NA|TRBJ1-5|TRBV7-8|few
CASSLDGYQPQHF
TGTGCCAGCAGCTTAGACGGATATCAGCCCCAGCATTTT
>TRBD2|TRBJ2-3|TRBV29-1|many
CSVGLAGESPDTQYF
TGCAGCGTAGGACTAGCGGGAGAGTCGCCAGATACGCAGTATTTT
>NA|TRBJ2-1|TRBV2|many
CASSPGTGPTYNEQFF
TGTGCCAGCAGTCCCGGGACCGGTCCTACCTACAATGAGCAGTTCTTC
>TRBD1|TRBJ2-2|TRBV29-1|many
CSVATGAGELFF
TGCAGCGTCGCGACAGGGGCCGGGGAGCTGTTTTTT
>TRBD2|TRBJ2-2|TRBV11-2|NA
CASSSHLAGGTNTGELFF
TGTGCCAGCAGCTCCCATCTAGCGGGAGGAACGAACACCGGGGAGCTGTTTTTT
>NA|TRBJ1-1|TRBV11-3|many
CASSLDTGTNTEAFF
TGTGCCAGCAGCTTAGATACGGGGACGAACACTGAAGCTTTCTTT
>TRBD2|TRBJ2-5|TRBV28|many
CASIGGRAGKETQYF
TGTGCCAGTATCGGCGGGAGGGCTGGAAAAGAGACCCAGTACTTC
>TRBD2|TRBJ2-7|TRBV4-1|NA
CASSRGGGLAGDSYEQYF
TGCGCCAGCAGCCGCGGTGGGGGACTAGCGGGAGATTCCTACGAGCAGTACTTC
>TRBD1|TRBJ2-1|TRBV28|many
CASSWDRVFSNEQFF
TGTGCCAGCAGTTGGGACAGGGTATTTTCCAATGAGCAGTTCTTC
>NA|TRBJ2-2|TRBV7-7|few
CASSPTGLDTGELFF
TGTGCTAGCAGCCCCACAGGCCTGGACACCGGGGAGCTGTTTTTT
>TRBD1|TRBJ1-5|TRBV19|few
CASHDRVDQPQHF
TGTGCCAGTCATGACAGGGTTGATCAGCCCCAGCATTTT
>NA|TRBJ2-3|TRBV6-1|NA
CASGKGEPQLDTQYF
TGTGCCAGCGGCAAGGGGGAGCCCCAGCTGGATACGCAGTATTTT
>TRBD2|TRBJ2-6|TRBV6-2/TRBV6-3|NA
CASTNRRTSGRTGANVLTF
TGTGCCAGCACCAACCGGAGAACTAGCGGGAGGACTGGGGCCAACGTCCTGACTTTC
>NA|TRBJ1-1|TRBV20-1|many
CSARWENTEAFF
TGCAGTGCTAGATGGGAAAACACTGAAGCTTTCTTT
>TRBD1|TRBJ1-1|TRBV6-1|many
CASTLDRGQYMNTEAFF
TGTGCCAGCACCCTCGACCGGGGACAGTACATGAACACTGAAGCTTTCTTT
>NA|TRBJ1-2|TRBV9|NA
CASSVRQDPYGYTF
TGTGCCAGCAGCGTTCGACAGGACCCTTATGGCTACACCTTC
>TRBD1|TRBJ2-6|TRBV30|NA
CAWTKDRVPSGANVLTF
TGTGCCTGGACCAAGGACAGGGTCCCCTCTGGGGCCAACGTCCTGACTTTC
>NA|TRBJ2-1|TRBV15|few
CATSREDRVRGEQFF
TGTGCCACCAGCAGGGAAGATAGGGTTCGGGGTGAGCAGTTCTTC
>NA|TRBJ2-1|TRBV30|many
CAWSDLDGQDEQFF
TGTGCCTGGAGTGACCTGGACGGGCAGGATGAGCAGTTCTTC
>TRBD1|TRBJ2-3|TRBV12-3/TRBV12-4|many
CASSFGQVFTDTQYF
TGTGCCAGCAGCTTCGGACAGGTCTTCACAGATACGCAGTATTTT
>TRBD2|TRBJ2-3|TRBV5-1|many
CASSFSSGRAGRTDTQYF
TGCGCCAGCAGCTTCTCTAGCGGGAGGGCCGGTCGGACAGATACGCAGTATTTT
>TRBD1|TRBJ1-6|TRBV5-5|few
CASSGGTGDYSPLHF
TGTGCCAGCAGCGGCGGGACAGGGGATTATTCACCCCTCCACTTT
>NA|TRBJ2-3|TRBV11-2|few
CASSLVGQTQYF
TGTGCCAGCAGCTTAGTTGGGCAGACGCAGTATTTT
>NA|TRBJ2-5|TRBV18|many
CASSPAGMETQYF
TGTGCCAGCTCACCAGCAGGGATGGAGACCCAGTACTTC
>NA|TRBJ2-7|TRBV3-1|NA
CASSQDPTTYEQYF
TGTGCCAGCAGCCAAGATCCCACCACTTACGAGCAGTACTTC
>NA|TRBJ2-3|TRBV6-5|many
CASSYWEADTQYF
TGTGCCAGCAGTTACTGGGAGGCGGATACGCAGTATTTT
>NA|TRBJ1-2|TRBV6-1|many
CASSEAVLYYGYTF
TGTGCCAGCAGTGAGGCGGTCCTTTACTATGGCTACACCTTC